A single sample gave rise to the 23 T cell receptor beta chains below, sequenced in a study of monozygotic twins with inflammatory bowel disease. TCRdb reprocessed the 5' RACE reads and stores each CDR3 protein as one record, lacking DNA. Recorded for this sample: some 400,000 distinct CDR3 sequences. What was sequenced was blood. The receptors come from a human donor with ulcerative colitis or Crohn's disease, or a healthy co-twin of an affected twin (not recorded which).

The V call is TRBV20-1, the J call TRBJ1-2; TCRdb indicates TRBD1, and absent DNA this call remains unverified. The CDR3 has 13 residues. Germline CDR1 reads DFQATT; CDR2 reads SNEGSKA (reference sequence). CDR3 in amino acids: CSAVPGTGYGYTF.

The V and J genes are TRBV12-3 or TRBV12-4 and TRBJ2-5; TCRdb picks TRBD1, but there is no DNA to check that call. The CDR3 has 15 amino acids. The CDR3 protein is CASSSTGAREETQYF.

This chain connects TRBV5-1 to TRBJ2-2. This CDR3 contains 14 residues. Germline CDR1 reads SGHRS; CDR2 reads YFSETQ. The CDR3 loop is CASSWKANTGELFF.

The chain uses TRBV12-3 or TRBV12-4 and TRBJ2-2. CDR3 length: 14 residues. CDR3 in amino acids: CASSLVEWAGELFF.

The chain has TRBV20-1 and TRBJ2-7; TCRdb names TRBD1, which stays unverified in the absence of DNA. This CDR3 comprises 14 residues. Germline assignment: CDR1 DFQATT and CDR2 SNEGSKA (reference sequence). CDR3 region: CSALPQGRSNEQYF.

The CDR3 is CASSSLSGTSSYEQYF. This chain uses TRBV5-1 with TRBJ2-7; TCRdb selects TRBD2, and the lack of DNA leaves this call unchecked. The CDR3 is made up of 16 amino acids. Germline V lookup: CDR1 SGHRS, CDR2 YFSETQ.

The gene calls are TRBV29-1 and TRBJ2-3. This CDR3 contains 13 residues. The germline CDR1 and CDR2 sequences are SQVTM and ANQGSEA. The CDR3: CSVLLPLADTQYF.

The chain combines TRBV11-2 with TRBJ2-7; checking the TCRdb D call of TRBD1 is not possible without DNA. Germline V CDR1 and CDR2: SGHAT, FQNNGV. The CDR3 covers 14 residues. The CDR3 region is CASSPKQGYYEQYF.

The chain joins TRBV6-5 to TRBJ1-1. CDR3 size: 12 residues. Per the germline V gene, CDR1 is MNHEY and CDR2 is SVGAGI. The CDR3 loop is CASSPRLTEAFF.

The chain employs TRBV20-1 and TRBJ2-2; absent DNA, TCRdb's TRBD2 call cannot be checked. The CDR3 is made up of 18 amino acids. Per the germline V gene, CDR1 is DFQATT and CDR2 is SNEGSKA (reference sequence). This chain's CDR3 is CSARDLRGTSGRTGELFF.

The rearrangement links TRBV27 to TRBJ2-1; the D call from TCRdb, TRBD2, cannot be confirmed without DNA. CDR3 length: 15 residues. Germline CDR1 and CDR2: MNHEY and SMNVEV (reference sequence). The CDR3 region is CASSDQRGGRNEQFF.

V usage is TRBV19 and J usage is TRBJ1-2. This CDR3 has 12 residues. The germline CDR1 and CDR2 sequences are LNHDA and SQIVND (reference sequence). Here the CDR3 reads CASNGEAYGYTF. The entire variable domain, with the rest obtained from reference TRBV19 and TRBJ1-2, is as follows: DGGITQSPKYLFRKEGQNVTLSCEQNLNHDAMYWYRQDPGQGLRLIYYSQIVNDFQKGDIAEGYSVSREKKESFPLTVTSAQKNPTAFYLCASNGEAYGYTFGSGTRLTVV.

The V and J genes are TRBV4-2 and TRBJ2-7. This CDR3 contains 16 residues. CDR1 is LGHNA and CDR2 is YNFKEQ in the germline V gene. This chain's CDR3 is CASSQDPTVSSGEQYF.

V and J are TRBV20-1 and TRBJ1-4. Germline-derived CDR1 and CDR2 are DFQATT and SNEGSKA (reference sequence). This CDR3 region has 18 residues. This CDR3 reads CSARATGREVVTNEKLFF.

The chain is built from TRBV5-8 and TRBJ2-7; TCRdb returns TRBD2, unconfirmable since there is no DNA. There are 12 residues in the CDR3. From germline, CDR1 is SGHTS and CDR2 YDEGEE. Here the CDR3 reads CASSSSLDEQYF.

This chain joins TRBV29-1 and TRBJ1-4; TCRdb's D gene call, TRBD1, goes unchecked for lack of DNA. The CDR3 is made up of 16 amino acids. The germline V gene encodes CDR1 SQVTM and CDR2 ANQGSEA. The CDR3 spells CSVVPGQGGSNEKLFF.

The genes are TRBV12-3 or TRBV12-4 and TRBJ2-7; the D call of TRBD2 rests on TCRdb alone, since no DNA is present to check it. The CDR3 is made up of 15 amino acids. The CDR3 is CASSLGGPGPYEQYF.

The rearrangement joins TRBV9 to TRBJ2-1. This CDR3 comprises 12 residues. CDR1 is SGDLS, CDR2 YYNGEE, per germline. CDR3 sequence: CASSAFRSEQFF. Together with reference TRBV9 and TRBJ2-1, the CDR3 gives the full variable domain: DSGVTQTPKHLITATGQRVTLRCSPRSGDLSVYWYQQSLDQGLQFLIQYYNGEERAKGNILERFSAQQFPDLHSELNLSSLELGDSALYFCASSAFRSEQFFGPGTRLTVL.

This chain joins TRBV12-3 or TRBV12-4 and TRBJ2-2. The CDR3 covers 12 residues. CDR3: CASSGDKRELFF.

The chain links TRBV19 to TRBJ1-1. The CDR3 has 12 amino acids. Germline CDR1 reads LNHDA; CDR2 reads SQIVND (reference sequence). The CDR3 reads CASSIDLFEAFF.

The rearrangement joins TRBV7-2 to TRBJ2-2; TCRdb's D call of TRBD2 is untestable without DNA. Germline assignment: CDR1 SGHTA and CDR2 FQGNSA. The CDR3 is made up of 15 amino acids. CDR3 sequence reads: CASSREKFNTGELFF.

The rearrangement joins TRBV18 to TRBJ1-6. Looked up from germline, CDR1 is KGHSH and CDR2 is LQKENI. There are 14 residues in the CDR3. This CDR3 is CASSPTTVPSPLHF.

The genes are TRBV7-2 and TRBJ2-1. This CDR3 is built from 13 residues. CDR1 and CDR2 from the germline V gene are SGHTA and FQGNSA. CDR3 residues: CASSLEGRGEQFF.